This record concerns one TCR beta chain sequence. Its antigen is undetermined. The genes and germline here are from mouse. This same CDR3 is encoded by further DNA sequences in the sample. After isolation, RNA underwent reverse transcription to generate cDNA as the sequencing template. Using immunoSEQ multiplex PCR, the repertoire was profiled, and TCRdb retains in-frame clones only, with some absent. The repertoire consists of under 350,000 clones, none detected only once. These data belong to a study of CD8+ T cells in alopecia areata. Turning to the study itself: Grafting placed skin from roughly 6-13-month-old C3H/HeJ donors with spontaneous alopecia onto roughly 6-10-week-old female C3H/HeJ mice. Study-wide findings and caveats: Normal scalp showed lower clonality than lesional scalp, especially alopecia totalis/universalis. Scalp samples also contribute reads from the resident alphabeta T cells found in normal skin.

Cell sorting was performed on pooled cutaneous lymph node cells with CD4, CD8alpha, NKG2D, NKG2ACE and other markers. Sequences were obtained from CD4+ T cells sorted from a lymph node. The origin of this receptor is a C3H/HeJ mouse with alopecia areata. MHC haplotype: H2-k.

The covered CDR3 bases are TGTGCCAGCAGTGTCCGGGACAGAGAC. Translating gives CASSVRDRD. The full CDR3 protein reads CASSVRDRDTQYF. The chain joins TRBV13-1 to TRBJ2-5; 7 nucleotides align to TRBD1. The CDR3 goes on 4 residues after the read ends, and that part is filled in from the germline J gene. Looked up from germline, CDR1 is NSHNY and CDR2 is SYGAGN. The CDR3 consists of 13 residues.